This is a list of T cell receptor beta chains from one sample in a study of OX40 agonist ivuxolimab in advanced cancers. Generated by immunoSEQ multiplex PCR, the TCRdb table keeps only in-frame clones and is missing some. The sample lists around 72,000 clones; approximately 85% were seen once. The sample consisted of CD4+ or CD8+ T cells sorted from blood, taken in a trial of the OX40 agonist ivuxolimab. These receptors all come from an adult with an advanced solid tumor such as melanoma, head and neck, liver or kidney cancer. Both conserved end residues are part of each CDR3. The D gene is left open where the match is weak. Part of the rows lack a size; the others show once, few, many or a class for expanded clones.

v_call	j_call	clone_size	d_call	cdr3_nt	cdr3_aa
TRBV6-4	TRBJ1-2	.	.	TGTGCCAGCAGTCCTGGAGGAGTTTACACCTTC	CASSPGGVYTF
TRBV6-6	TRBJ1-2	once	.	TGTGCCAGCAGTTCCCGGGCCGGTGTGGGGTATGGCTACACCTTC	CASSSRAGVGYGYTF
TRBV7-9	TRBJ2-5	.	TRBD1	TGTGCCAGCAGCTTAGTGAGCAGGGGGCCTGGAGAGACCCAGTACTTC	CASSLVSRGPGETQYF
TRBV29-1	TRBJ1-3	once	.	TGCAGCGTTGTCCAGGACTCTGGAAACACCATATATTTT	CSVVQDSGNTIYF
TRBV29-1	TRBJ1-5	.	TRBD1	TGCAGCGTTGTAGACAGGGTAGGGCAGCCCCAGCATTTT	CSVVDRVGQPQHF
TRBV7-2	TRBJ1-3	.	.	TGTGCCAGCAGCCCCCCAGGGGATTGGGGAGGCACCATATATTTT	CASSPPGDWGGTIYF
TRBV7-9	TRBJ2-4	.	.	TGTGCCAGCGAGGGTCGCGGGGCCAAAAACATTCAGTACTTC	CASEGRGAKNIQYF
TRBV9	TRBJ1-3	.	.	TGTGCCAGCAGCGTAGGGGCGGGGGTTGGGTCTGGAAACACCATATATTTT	CASSVGAGVGSGNTIYF
TRBV28	TRBJ1-1	.	.	TGTGCCAGCAGTCTATGGGGGGACACTAGGGAAGCTTTCTTT	CASSLWGDTREAFF
TRBV7-2	TRBJ1-2	.	.	TGTGCCAGCAGCTTAGAGGCAGGGAGAAACTATGGCTACACCTTC	CASSLEAGRNYGYTF
TRBV19	TRBJ1-4	.	TRBD1	TGTGCCAGTAGTATAGAATCGGGGACAGCAATAGGAAAACTGTTTTTT	CASSIESGTAIGKLFF